This T cell receptor beta chain was sequenced in a study of a mutant IDH1 vaccine in newly diagnosed glioma. Study-level background: Either 4-6 weeks after radiotherapy alone or alongside temozolomide, vaccination was begun. Sex among treated patients split about 62% male, around 40% female; mean age was approximately 40 years.

This clone was seen a handful of times. Its cognate antigen is unknown. The repertoire was sequenced with immunoSEQ multiplex PCR; TCRdb's copy has only in-frame clones and lacks some. The sample carries more than 35,000 clones, approximately 85% recorded once. Germline V gives CDR1 LNHDA, CDR2 SQIVND (reference sequence). The CDR3 is made up of 15 amino acids. Trimming left V 5 bases short and J 4 bases short, with 14 bases between. Time point indicated: week 5, during vaccination. Vaccination comprised doses that each held 300 ug of mutant IDH1 20-mer peptide, plus topical imiquimod. The sequences come from PBMCs, collected from a glioma patient whose treatment included an IDH1 peptide vaccine. This TCR was recovered from a man in his forties with glioma. The chain is built from TRBV19 and TRBJ2-2; tentative D call: TRBD2 (6 bases). CDR3 in amino acids: CASSWRVGTTGELFF. The CDR3 DNA reads TGTGCCAGTAGTTGGAGGGTGGGGACCACCGGGGAGCTGTTTTTT.